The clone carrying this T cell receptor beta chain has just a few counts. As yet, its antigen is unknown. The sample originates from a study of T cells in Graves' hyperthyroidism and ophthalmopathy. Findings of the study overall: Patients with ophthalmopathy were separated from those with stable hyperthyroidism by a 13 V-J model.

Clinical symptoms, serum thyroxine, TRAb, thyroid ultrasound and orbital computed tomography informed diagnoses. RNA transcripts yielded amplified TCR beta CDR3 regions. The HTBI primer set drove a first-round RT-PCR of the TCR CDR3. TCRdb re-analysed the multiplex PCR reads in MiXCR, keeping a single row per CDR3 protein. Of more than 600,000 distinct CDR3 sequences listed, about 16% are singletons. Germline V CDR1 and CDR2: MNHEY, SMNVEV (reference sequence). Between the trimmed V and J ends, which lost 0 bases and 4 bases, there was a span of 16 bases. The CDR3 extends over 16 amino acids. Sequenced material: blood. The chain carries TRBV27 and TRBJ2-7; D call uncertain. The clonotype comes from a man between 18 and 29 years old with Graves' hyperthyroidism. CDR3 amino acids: CASSLSGTQNLYEQYF. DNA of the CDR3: TGTGCCAGCAGTTTATCCGGCACCCAGAATTTATACGAGCAGTACTTC.